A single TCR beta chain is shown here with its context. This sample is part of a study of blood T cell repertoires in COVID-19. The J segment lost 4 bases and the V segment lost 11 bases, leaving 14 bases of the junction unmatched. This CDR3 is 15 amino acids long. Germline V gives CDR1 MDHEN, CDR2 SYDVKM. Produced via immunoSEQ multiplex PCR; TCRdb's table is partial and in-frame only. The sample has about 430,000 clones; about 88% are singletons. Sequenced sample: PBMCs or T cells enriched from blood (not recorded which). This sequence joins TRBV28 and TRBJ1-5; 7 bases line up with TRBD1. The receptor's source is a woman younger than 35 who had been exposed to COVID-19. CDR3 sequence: CAASAPKGANQPQHF. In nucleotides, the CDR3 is TGTGCCGCCTCTGCTCCCAAGGGGGCGAATCAGCCCCAGCATTTT.